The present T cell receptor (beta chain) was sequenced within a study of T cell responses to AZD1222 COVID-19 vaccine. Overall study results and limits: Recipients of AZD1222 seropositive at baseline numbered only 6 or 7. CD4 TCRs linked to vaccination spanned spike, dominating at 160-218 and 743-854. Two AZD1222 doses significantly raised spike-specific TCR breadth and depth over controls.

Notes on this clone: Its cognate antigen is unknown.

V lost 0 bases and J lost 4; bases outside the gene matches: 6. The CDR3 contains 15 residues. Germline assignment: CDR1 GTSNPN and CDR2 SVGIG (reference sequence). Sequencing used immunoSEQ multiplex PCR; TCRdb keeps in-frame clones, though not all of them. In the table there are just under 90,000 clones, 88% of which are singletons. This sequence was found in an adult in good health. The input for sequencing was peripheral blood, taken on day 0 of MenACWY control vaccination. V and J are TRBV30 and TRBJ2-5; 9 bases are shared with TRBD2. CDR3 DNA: TGTGCCTGGAGTGTACGGCGGGGGGGAGGAGAGACCCAGTACTTC. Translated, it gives CAWSVRRGGGETQYF. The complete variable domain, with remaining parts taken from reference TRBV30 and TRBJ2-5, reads SQTIHQWPATLVQPVGSPLSLECTVEGTSNPNLYWYRQAAGRGLQLLFYSVGIGQISSEVPQNLSASRPQDRQFILSSKKLLLSDSGFYLCAWSVRRGGGETQYFGPGTRLLVL.